These 11 T cell receptor beta chains were sequenced from one sample in a study of technical replicates of blood from a few donors. Produced via immunoSEQ multiplex PCR; TCRdb's table is partial and in-frame only. The table has tens of thousands of clones, 80% to 95% seen once; the top ten hold 0.25% to 0.35%. Sequencing input: T cells isolated from PBMCs. Source of these receptors: a human donor in good health.

J is TRBJ2-1 and V is TRBV7-8, with TRBD2 as a possible D gene (5 bases). The V end was cut by 4 bases, the J end by 8 bases, with 9 bases between. CDR1 and CDR2 (germline): SGHVS, FQNEAQ. The CDR3 extends over 12 amino acids. The CDR3 DNA follows: TGTGCCAGCAGCTCGGGGAGCGATGAGCAGTTCTTC. Translating it yields CASSSGSDEQFF.

This chain uses TRBV11-2 with TRBJ2-7, with TRBD1 matching 7 bases. This CDR3 has 13 residues. J lost 6 bases, V lost 4 bases, and 6 bases had no gene match. Germline values: CDR1 SGHAT, CDR2 FQNNGV. The CDR3 loop is CASSSTGEGEQYF. The DNA of the CDR3 is TGTGCCAGCAGCTCAACAGGGGAAGGCGAGCAGTACTTC.

This sequence joins TRBV27 and TRBJ1-1, with 7 bases matching TRBD1. Germline loops: CDR1 MNHEY, CDR2 SMNVEV (reference sequence). The V gene end was trimmed by 5 bases and the J gene end by 4 bases; junction bases not matched to a gene: 7. The CDR3 sequence is 14 residues long. CDR3 DNA: TGTGCCAGCAGTATAACAGGGGCGATCACTGAAGCTTTCTTT. Amino acid sequence: CASSITGAITEAFF.

The V gene is TRBV29-1, the J gene TRBJ2-3; 8 positions agree with TRBD2. This CDR3 region has 17 residues. Germline V CDR1 and CDR2: SQVTM, ANQGSEA. The J segment lost 5 bases and the V segment lost 1 base, leaving 14 bases of the junction unmatched. The CDR3 region is CSVEGEGMVLAGDTQYF. The CDR3 DNA reads as TGCAGCGTTGAAGGCGAGGGGATGGTTCTAGCGGGAGATACGCAGTATTTT.

This clone was observed once. V usage is TRBV4-1 and J usage is TRBJ1-6; D perhaps matches TRBD1 (5 bases). Germline V gene data show CDR1 as MGHRA and CDR2 as YSYEKL. V gave up 1 base and J gave up 12 bases, with 10 bases separating them. The CDR3 totals 13 residues. CDR3 residues: CASSQGAGIPLHF. The CDR3 region has the DNA TGCGCCAGCAGCCAAGGGGCAGGGATACCCCTCCACTTT.

The chain links TRBV6-6 to TRBJ2-1; 9 positions match TRBD2. CDR3 length: 16 residues. V dropped 2 bases and J dropped 1; count of bases not matched to a gene: 3. Germline V gene sequence: CDR1 MNHNY, CDR2 SVGAGI (reference sequence). CDR3 DNA: TGTGCCAGCAGTTACGTGACTAGCGGTTCCTACAATGAGCAGTTCTTC. Amino acid sequence: CASSYVTSGSYNEQFF.

Turning to this clone: The sample contains more than one DNA sequence encoding this CDR3. The rearrangement links TRBV30 to TRBJ1-6, with a possible D match to TRBD1 (6 bases). Between the trimmed V and J ends, which lost 2 bases and 7 bases, there was a span of 15 bases. Germline CDR1 reads GTSNPN; CDR2 reads SVGIG (reference sequence). This CDR3 is built from 15 residues. This chain's CDR3 is CAWSSPGQGNSPLHF. The CDR3 nucleotides are TGTGCCTGGAGTTCTCCGGGACAAGGGAATTCACCCCTCCACTTT.

V is TRBV6-5 and J is TRBJ2-7; D might be TRBD2 (5 bases). Germline loops: CDR1 MNHEY, CDR2 SVGAGI. V was pared by 4 bases and J by 2 bases, with 9 bases between. The CDR3 consists of 13 residues. CDR3 loop: CASSLPGTYEQYF. In DNA, the CDR3 is TGTGCCAGCAGTTTGCCCGGGACCTACGAGCAGTACTTC.

The chain links TRBV7-3 to TRBJ2-3, with TRBD1 matching 8 bases. In germline, CDR1 is SGHTA, CDR2 FQGTGA. The J segment lost 1 base and the V segment lost 4 bases, leaving 4 bases of the junction unmatched. The CDR3 has 15 amino acids. The CDR3 sequence is CASSSRGHGTDTQYF. The CDR3 DNA is TGTGCCAGCAGCTCCAGGGGGCATGGCACAGATACGCAGTATTTT.

The rearrangement joins TRBV27 to TRBJ2-1; D perhaps matches TRBD2 (5 bases). Germline V CDR1 and CDR2: MNHEY, SMNVEV (reference sequence). This CDR3 contains 13 residues. Trimming stripped 10 bases from V and 4 bases from J, with 14 bases between. The CDR3 nucleotides read TGTGCCAAAGGAGGTCGGGAATACAATGAGCAGTTCTTC. Protein sequence: CAKGGREYNEQFF.

There are a few counts of this clone. The V and J genes are TRBV30 and TRBJ1-1; tentative D call: TRBD1 (5 bases). Germline V gene data show CDR1 as GTSNPN and CDR2 as SVGIG (reference sequence). This CDR3 has 15 amino acids. V lost 1 base, J lost 4 bases, and 16 bases lay in between. The CDR3 loop reads CAWSEDIGGGTEAFF. In DNA, the CDR3 is TGTGCCTGGAGTGAAGATATCGGCGGGGGCACTGAAGCTTTCTTT.